This record concerns one T cell receptor (beta chain) sequence. As yet, its antigen is unknown. V lost 3 bases and J lost 5, with 13 bases in between. The CDR3 is 15 residues long. From germline, CDR1 is LNHDA and CDR2 SQIVND (reference sequence). The entry originates in a study of OX40 agonist ivuxolimab in advanced cancers. Turning to the study itself: Ivuxolimab, an antibody acting as an agonist of OX40 (CD134), was used to treat patients. Findings of the study overall: Among patients with partial responses at 0.1-3.0 mg/kg, clonal expansion was among the lowest.

Generated by immunoSEQ multiplex PCR, the TCRdb table keeps only in-frame clones and is missing some. Of about 130,000 clones listed, 85% to 95% are singletons. The starting material was CD4+ or CD8+ T cells sorted from blood, obtained in a trial of the OX40 agonist ivuxolimab. The genes are TRBV19 and TRBJ2-2, with TRBD2 as a possible D gene (6 bases). This TCR came from an adult with an advanced solid tumor such as melanoma, head and neck, liver or kidney cancer. In nucleotides, the CDR3 is TGTGCCAGTAGTATGTTGGTCCGGGGGACCGGGGAGCTGTTTTTT. Translated, it gives CASSMLVRGTGELFF.